This T cell receptor (beta chain) was recovered during a study of regulatory T cells in long-lasting Graves disease. Time point here: persistent/refractory GD, antithyroid drugs over 5 years with positive TRAb. The TCR library was prepared using RNA isolated from PBMCs. Through Arm-PCR of CDR3 regions and iRepertoire HTBI primers, TCR beta libraries were built. Via MiXCR, TCRdb re-called the multiplex PCR reads, giving one row per CDR3 protein. The data hold roughly 430,000 distinct CDR3 sequences, with around 20% observed a single time. The source material was peripheral blood mononuclear cells (PBMCs), sampled when the disease was refractory, from a patient treated with antithyroid drugs. The receptor's source is a female donor with Graves disease.

As DNA, the CDR3 is TGCGCCAGCAGTGAGGGCGGACTAGCGGGACCGGCAGCCACCGGGGAGCTGTTTTTT. It specifies CASSEGGLAGPAATGELFF. The rearrangement joins TRBV10-1 to TRBJ2-2, with 12 positions matching TRBD2. V dropped 2 bases and J dropped 4; count of bases not matched to a gene: 11. CDR1 and CDR2 from the germline V gene are WNHNN and SYGVQD (reference sequence). The CDR3 runs to 19 residues.